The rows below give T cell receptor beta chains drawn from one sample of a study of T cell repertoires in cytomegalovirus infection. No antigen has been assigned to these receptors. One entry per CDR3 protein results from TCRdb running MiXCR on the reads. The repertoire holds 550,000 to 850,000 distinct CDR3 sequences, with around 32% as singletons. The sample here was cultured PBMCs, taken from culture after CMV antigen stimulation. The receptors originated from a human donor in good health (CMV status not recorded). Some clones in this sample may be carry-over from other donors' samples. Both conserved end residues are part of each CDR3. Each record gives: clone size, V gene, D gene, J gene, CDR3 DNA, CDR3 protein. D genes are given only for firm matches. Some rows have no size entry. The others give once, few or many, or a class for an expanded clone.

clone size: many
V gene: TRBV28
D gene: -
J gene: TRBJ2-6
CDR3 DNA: TGTGCCAGCAGCCTAACATCTCCTGGGGCCAACGTCCTGACTTTC
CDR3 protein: CASSLTSPGANVLTF

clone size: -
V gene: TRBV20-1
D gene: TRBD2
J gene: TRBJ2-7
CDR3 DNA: TGCAGTGCTAGCCCCAGCGGGAACTCCTACGAGCAGTACTTC
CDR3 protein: CSASPSGNSYEQYF

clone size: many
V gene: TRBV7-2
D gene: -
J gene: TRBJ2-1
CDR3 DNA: TGTGCCAGCAGCTTGCAGGAGTTCCTAGCTCTTGAGCAGTTCTTC
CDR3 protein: CASSLQEFLALEQFF

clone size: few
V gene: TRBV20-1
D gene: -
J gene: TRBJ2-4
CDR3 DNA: TGCAGTGCTGGACATCCTGAAAACATTCAGTACTTC
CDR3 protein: CSAGHPENIQYF

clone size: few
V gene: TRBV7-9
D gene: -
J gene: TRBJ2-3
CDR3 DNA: TGTGCCAGCAGCCGAAAGATAGGAGTCAGGGCAGATACGCAGTATTTT
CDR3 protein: CASSRKIGVRADTQYF

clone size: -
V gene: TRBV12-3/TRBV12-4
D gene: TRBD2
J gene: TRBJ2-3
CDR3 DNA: TGTGCCAGCAGTAGCCAGGGACTAGGCACAGATACGCAGTATTTT
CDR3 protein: CASSSQGLGTDTQYF

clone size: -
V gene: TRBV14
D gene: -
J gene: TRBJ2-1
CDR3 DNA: TGTGCCAGCAGCGTCGGCAACTACAATGAGCAGTTCTTC
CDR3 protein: CASSVGNYNEQFF

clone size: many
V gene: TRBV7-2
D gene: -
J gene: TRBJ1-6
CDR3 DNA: TGTGCCAGCAGCTTAGCGGCGGGGCCCATCAGCTCCTATAATTCACCCCTCCACTTT
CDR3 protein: CASSLAAGPISSYNSPLHF

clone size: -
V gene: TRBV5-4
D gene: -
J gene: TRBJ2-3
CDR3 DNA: TGTGCCAGCAGCTTTCAGGGGCCATTGAGCACAGATACGCAGTATTTT
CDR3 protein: CASSFQGPLSTDTQYF

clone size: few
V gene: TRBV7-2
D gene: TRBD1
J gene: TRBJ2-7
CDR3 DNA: TGTGCCAGCAGCTCAGACGGACAGGGGCGATTCTACGAGCAGTACTTC
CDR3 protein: CASSSDGQGRFYEQYF

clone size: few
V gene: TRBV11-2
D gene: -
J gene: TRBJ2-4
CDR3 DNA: TGTGCCAGCAGCTTAGTTAGGGCAGGAGGGGCCAAAAACATTCAGTACTTC
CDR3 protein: CASSLVRAGGAKNIQYF

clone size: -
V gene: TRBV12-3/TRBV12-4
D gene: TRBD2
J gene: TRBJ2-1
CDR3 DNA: TGTGCCAGCAGTCAGACTAGCGGGGATAGCTCCTACAATGAGCAGTTCTTC
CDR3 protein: CASSQTSGDSSYNEQFF

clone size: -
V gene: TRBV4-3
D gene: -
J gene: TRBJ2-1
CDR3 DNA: TGCGCCAGCAGTCTAGGCATCCAGCGGCACATCTACAATGAGCAGTTCTTC
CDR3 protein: CASSLGIQRHIYNEQFF

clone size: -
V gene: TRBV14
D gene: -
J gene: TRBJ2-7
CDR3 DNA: TGTGCCAGCAGCCAAGTGTATGTCTACGAGCAGTACTTC
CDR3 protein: CASSQVYVYEQYF

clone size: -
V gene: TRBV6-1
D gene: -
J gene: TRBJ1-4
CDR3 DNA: TGTGCCAGCCACGCCCGGAAGAATGAAAAACTGTTTTTT
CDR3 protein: CASHARKNEKLFF

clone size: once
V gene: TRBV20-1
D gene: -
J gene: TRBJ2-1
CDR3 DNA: TGCAGTGCTAGAATCCCTGGCGACAATGAGCAGTTCTTC
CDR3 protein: CSARIPGDNEQFF

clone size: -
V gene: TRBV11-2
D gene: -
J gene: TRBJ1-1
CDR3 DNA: TGTGCCAGCCGATGGGGGGACACTGAAGCTTTCTTT
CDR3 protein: CASRWGDTEAFF

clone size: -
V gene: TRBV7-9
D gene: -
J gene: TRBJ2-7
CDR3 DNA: TGTGCCAGCAGCTTAGCGCAGGGGACTGATCACTTC
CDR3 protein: CASSLAQGTDHF

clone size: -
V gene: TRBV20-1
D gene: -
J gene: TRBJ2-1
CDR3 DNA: TGCAGTGCTAGAGTTCGGGTGACGGGGCAGTTCTTC
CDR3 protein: CSARVRVTGQFF

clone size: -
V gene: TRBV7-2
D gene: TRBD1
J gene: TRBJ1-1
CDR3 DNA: TGTGCCAGCAGCTCACCTCGACAGGGCTGGTTTGGTGAAGCTTTCTTT
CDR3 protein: CASSSPRQGWFGEAFF

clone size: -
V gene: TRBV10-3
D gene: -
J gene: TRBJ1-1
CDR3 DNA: TGTGCCATCAGTGAGTCCCTCGAGGACACTGAAGCTTTCTTT
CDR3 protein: CAISESLEDTEAFF

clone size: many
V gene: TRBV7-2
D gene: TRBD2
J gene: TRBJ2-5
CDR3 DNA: TGTGCCAGCAGCTTATCTGGGACTACCCAAGAGACCCAGTACTTC
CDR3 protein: CASSLSGTTQETQYF

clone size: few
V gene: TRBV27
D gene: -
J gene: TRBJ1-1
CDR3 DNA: TGTGCCAGCAGTTCTCAGGGGCGGTCCACTGAAGCTTTCTTT
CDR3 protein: CASSSQGRSTEAFF

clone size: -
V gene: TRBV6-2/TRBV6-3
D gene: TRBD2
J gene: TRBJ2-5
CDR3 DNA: TGTGCCAGCAGTCCTAGGACTAGCGGAAGCGTACAAGAGACCCAGTACTTC
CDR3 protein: CASSPRTSGSVQETQYF

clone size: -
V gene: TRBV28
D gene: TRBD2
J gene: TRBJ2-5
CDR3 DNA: TGTGCCAGCACCCCGGGGGGTTCGGAGACCCAGTACTTC
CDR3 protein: CASTPGGSETQYF

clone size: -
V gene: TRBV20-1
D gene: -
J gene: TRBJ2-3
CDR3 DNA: TGCAGTGCTAGGGGGCGGTGGGGCCTTAGCACAGATACGCAGTATTTT
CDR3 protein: CSARGRWGLSTDTQYF

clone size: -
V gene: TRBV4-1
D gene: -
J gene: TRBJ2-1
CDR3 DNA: TGCGCCAGCAGCCAAGATGGGATAGAGCAGTTCTTC
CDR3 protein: CASSQDGIEQFF

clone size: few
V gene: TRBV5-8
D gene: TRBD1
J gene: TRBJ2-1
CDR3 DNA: TGTGCCAGCAGCTTGGGTCAGGGGGCGATTGATGAGCAGTTCTTC
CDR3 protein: CASSLGQGAIDEQFF

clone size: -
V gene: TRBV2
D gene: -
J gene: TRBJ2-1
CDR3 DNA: TGTGCCAGCAGCGCCCTGGGGGGTGAGCAGTTCTTC
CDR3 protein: CASSALGGEQFF

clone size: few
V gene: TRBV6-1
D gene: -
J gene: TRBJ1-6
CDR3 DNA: TGTGCCAGCACCCGGGTCGGAAATTCACCCCTCCACTTT
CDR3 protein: CASTRVGNSPLHF

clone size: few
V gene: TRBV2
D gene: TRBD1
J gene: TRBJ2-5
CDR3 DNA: TGTGCCAGCAGTCAAGACAGGGGATCTCAAGAGACCCAGTACTTC
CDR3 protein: CASSQDRGSQETQYF

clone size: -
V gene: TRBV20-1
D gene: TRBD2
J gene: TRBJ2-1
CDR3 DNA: TGCAGTGCTAGAGGGGGGTTGTGGCGGGGGGCGTACAATGAGCAGTTCTTC
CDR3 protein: CSARGGLWRGAYNEQFF

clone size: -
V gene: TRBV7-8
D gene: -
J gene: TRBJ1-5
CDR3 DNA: TGTGCCAGCAGCCCGAACAGGGTGATAACCCTTTATAGCAATCAGCCCCAGCATTTT
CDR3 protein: CASSPNRVITLYSNQPQHF

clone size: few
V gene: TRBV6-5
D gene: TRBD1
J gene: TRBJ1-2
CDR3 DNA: TGTGCCAGCAGCAGACAGGGTCTTCATGGCTACACCTTC
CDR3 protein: CASSRQGLHGYTF

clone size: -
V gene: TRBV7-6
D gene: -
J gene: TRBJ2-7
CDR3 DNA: TGTGCCAGCAGCGCGACCGGGGTTTCCTACGAGCAGTACTTC
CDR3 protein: CASSATGVSYEQYF